This record covers a single T cell receptor beta chain. The specificity of this receptor is unknown. No base quality values were provided; no much bigger clone lies one nucleotide off. The sample's time point, from its label and the paper: 20 to 30 months on ibrutinib. For TCR beta library preparation, about 2 micrograms of genomic DNA were extracted from the cryopreserved PBMCs. Longitudinal blood samples from CLL patients receiving ibrutinib monotherapy were subjected to high-throughput TCR beta sequencing. The patients took part in an open-label, single-center phase 2 trial of ibrutinib monotherapy. At the junction V is shortened by 7 bases and J by 7 bases, with 10 bases in between. Counted from cysteine to phenylalanine, this CDR3 has 11 amino acids. Here the CDR3 DNA is all that survives: 33 bases in frame from base 1. As encoded in the germline V gene, CDR1 is ENHRY while CDR2 is SYGVKD. A MiSeq instrument was used for deep resolution sequencing, which targeted depths ranging from 1 in 1 million up to 1 in 200,000 T cells, with coverage averaging 10x for each clonotype. The immunoSEQ hsTCRB Kit was used to generate TCR beta libraries. The source study handled its data this way. The data were analyzed with ImmunoSEQ Analyzer and ImmunoSEQ Data Assistant, and V, D and J gene assignments followed IMGT definitions. Clonality was computed as one minus normalized Shannon entropy of productive rearrangement frequencies, ranging from 0 to 1. Public clonotype analysis was restricted to overrepresented clonotypes comprising at least 0.05% of each patient's repertoire. Around 14 repertoires from age-matched healthy donors, obtained from immuneACCESS, served as clonality controls. The table comes from immuneACCESS by way of TCRdb, which keeps in-frame sequences with V and J called. Part of the clones is missing from these tables; in studies checked, under half for an unresolved V gene and the rest for unknown reasons. V, J and clone size were drawn from that table, and D and trimming were deduced from the DNA. The sample includes hundreds of thousands of clones, with 70% observed a single time. The ten largest make up 15% to 17% of the sample.

The entry originates in a study of cytotoxic CD8 clonotypes in ibrutinib-treated CLL (dated by TCRdb to the early 2020s). Study-wide context: The cohort had around twelve relapsed/refractory and about 15 treatment-naive patients; 17 to 18 were IGHV unmutated. Longitudinal samples were available for about 30% of the roughly 86 trial participants. On average, each sample had hundreds of thousands of productive templates and roughly 95,000 productive rearrangements. Samples at response were collected after a median of 12 months of treatment, with a range of about 6 to 40 months. Partial responses were observed in about 24 patients and complete responses in 2; after a median follow-up of 68 months, remission was maintained in 14 patients and progression was observed in approximately 12. Every remission and progressive disease sample was obtained while ibrutinib was still being received by the patients. Cryopreserved peripheral blood mononuclear cells were collected at three points: before therapy, at response, and at either sustained remission or disease progression.

Points the paper makes about the study in general: Baseline clonality was found to be higher than that of age-matched healthy donors and was strongly correlated with circulating CD8+ T-cell counts. Sampling times were not matched between patients in sustained remission and patients whose disease was progressing, and lymph node repertoires were not examined. Clonality rose at ibrutinib response, remained stable during sustained remission, and dropped back toward baseline at progression. Public clonotypes were rare and either shrank or stayed stable during treatment, and the rise in clonality at ibrutinib response reflected expansion of private clonotypes.

In this chain, TRBV10-3 is recombined with TRBJ1-1, with no confidently assigned D gene. The sequence came from a human donor with chronic lymphocytic leukemia. The sample here was PBMCs, taken after 24 months of ibrutinib treatment. CDR3 sequence: CAITERGEAFF. The DNA sequence follows: TGTGCCATCACCGAACGAGGTGAAGCTTTCTTT.